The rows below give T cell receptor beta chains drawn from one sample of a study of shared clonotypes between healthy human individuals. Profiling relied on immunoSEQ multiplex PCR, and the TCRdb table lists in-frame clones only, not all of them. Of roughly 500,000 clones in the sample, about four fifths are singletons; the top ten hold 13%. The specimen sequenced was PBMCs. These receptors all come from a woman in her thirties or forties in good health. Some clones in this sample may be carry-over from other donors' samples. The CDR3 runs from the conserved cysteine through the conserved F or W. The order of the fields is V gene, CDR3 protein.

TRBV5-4,CASSLGSGSSTGELFF
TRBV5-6,CASSLGDYGYTF
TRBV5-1,CASSLVTSGSEQFF
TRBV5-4,CASSFRGGASYEQYF
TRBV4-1,CASSQVKRTYEQYF
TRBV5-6,CASSARSSYGYTF
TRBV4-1,CASSQEPRTEETQYF
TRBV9,CASSVSGWADTQYF
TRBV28,CASSPGDSPFYGYTF
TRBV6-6,CASSSPQRTRGTQYF
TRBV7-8,CASSFSPADTQYF
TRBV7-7,CASSLGVGDRGSSNTGELFF
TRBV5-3,CARSVEGAGAYYEQYF
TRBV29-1,CSVSGLASTGELFF
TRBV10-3,CAISPRQGYGELFF
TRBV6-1,CAAGQPQHF
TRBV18,CASSPLDQSGGGTEAFF
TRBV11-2,CASSSDRGLYEQYF
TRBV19,CASSTRTGGTYEQYF
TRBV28,CASSFSGRFEQYF
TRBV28,CASSLSVGTGFTEAFF
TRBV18,CASSPRLLAGRETQYF
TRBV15,CATSRALGGLVPGELFF
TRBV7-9,CASSEGLAGSYEQYF
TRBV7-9,CASSFAGTETQYF
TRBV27,CASSPPPWYNEQFF
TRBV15,CATSRDAGPSGNTIYF
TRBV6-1,CASRISLRAEAFF
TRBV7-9,CASSLSPPGYEQYF
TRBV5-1,CASSSDRGPSNEKLFF
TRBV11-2,CASSPGTSGYNEQFF
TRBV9,CASSVAGPNSYNEQFF
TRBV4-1,CASSQDTGPNTGELFF
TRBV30,CAWANPGRYYGYTF
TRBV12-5,CASGLVSGTYNEQFF
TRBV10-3,CAISGGEGTQETQYF
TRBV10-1,CASMPKGRAPDFATNEKLFF
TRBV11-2,CASSITGTNTEAFF
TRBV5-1,CASSTGTSGDGVTDTQYF
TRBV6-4,CASSDAGLAGYNEQFF
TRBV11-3,CASSLNGVSYNEQFF
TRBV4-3,CASSGGGKNIQYF
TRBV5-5,CASSFLGTEQFF
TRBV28,CASSFPGVYGYTF
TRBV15,CATSRRQGTPGGYTF
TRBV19,CASSITSGLYEQYF
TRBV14,CASSQEKYEQYF
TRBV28,CASSELDFSGANVLTF
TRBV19,CASSLRDRGQQETQYF
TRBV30,CAWGAGFHSVYF
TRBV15,CATSRDWTEMYYEQYF
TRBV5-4,CASSLQGVQPQHF
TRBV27,CASSQDRGNTGELFF
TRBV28,CASGLVPQRGPQHF
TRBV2,CASSPGTGRQPQHF
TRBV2,CASSLSNQPQHF
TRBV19,CASSMGRDTEAFF